These T cell receptor beta chains were read from a single sample in a study of blood T cell repertoires in COVID-19. Assay: immunoSEQ multiplex PCR; the TCRdb copy retains only in-frame clones and omits some. The table lists about 250,000 clones, more than 75% of them singletons. Sequences were obtained from peripheral blood. These receptors came from a woman aged 55-70 years who had recovered from COVID-19. Each CDR3 is given with its conserved first and last residue. A D gene is named only where the DNA matches it firmly. Not every row has a clone size; where given, it reads once, few, many or a size class.

cdr3_nt: TGTGCCAGCACCCCGACAGGTGCAAAAGCTCTGTTTTTT
cdr3_aa: CASTPTGAKALFF
v_call: TRBV5-5
j_call: TRBJ1-4
clone_size: .
d_call: .

cdr3_nt: TGCGCCAGCAGCCAAGATCCACAGGCGTTCTACGAGCAGTACTTC
cdr3_aa: CASSQDPQAFYEQYF
v_call: TRBV4-1
j_call: TRBJ2-7
clone_size: .
d_call: .

cdr3_nt: TGTGCCAGCAGTGACAGGGGGTGGGTCACCGGGGAGCTGTTTTTT
cdr3_aa: CASSDRGWVTGELFF
v_call: TRBV9
j_call: TRBJ2-2
clone_size: .
d_call: TRBD1

cdr3_nt: TGTGCCAGCAGTTACTCGACGCTCCCCAAGGGGGAAGCTTTCTTT
cdr3_aa: CASSYSTLPKGEAFF
v_call: TRBV6-2/TRBV6-3
j_call: TRBJ1-1
clone_size: .
d_call: .

cdr3_nt: TGTGCCAGCAGTTGGGACAGGGGCTATGGCTACACCTTC
cdr3_aa: CASSWDRGYGYTF
v_call: TRBV28
j_call: TRBJ1-2
clone_size: .
d_call: TRBD1

cdr3_nt: TGTGCCACTTTGGGCAGGGGTCGAGATCAGCCCCAGCATTTT
cdr3_aa: CATLGRGRDQPQHF
v_call: TRBV19
j_call: TRBJ1-5
clone_size: few
d_call: .

cdr3_nt: TGCGCCAGCAGCGAACGGGGGAACACCGGGGAGCTGTTTTTT
cdr3_aa: CASSERGNTGELFF
v_call: TRBV5-1
j_call: TRBJ2-2
clone_size: .
d_call: .

cdr3_nt: TGTGCCAGCAGCTTACAGGGGGCGGACAATCAGCCCCAGCATTTT
cdr3_aa: CASSLQGADNQPQHF
v_call: TRBV5-4
j_call: TRBJ1-5
clone_size: .
d_call: TRBD1

cdr3_nt: TGTGCCAGCAGCGCTGCGACACCCAGGCCAGATACGCAGTATTTT
cdr3_aa: CASSAATPRPDTQYF
v_call: TRBV9
j_call: TRBJ2-3
clone_size: .
d_call: .

cdr3_nt: TGTGCCAGCAGTGAGAGCTCGGGTCCCCGAGTGGATACGCAGTATTTT
cdr3_aa: CASSESSGPRVDTQYF
v_call: TRBV2
j_call: TRBJ2-3
clone_size: .
d_call: .

cdr3_nt: TGTGCCAGCAGCAAACAGGGGGCGCAGGGCACCGGGGAGCTGTTTTTT
cdr3_aa: CASSKQGAQGTGELFF
v_call: TRBV7-8
j_call: TRBJ2-2
clone_size: .
d_call: TRBD1

cdr3_nt: TGTGCCAGCAGCTCGCGACTCGATACGCAGTATTTT
cdr3_aa: CASSSRLDTQYF
v_call: TRBV13
j_call: TRBJ2-3
clone_size: .
d_call: .